This T cell receptor beta chain was documented in a study of cytomegalovirus exposure and HLA in healthy donors. The V segment lost 1 base and the J segment 7 bases; nucleotides outside the gene matches: 18. The CDR3 has 19 residues. Looked up from germline, CDR1 is PRHDT and CDR2 is FYEKMQ (reference sequence). Concerning this clone itself: The antigen remains unidentified.

Measured with immunoSEQ multiplex PCR; TCRdb has only the in-frame clones, and not every one. The table lists about 270,000 clones, around 86% of them singletons. Regarding the study as a whole: Reported performance of the classifier showed diagnosis of cytomegalovirus status with high specificity and sensitivity. Cytomegalovirus association was assigned to about 150 TCR beta chains.

The clonotype comes from a woman aged 18-29 years in good health and CMV-seronegative. Sequencing was carried out using PBMCs. This chain joins TRBV13 and TRBJ2-1; 8 nucleotides line up with TRBD2. The CDR3 DNA sequence: TGTGCCAGCAGCTTAGAACTAGCGGTTCCTCTAAACCCCGGGAATGAGCAGTTCTTC. Translated, it gives CASSLELAVPLNPGNEQFF.